Listed below are T cell receptor beta chains from one sample, sequenced in a study of T cell responses to AZD1222 COVID-19 vaccine. Assay: immunoSEQ multiplex PCR; the TCRdb copy retains only in-frame clones and omits some. The sample has approximately 150,000 clones, approximately 90% seen once. The sequences come from peripheral blood, collected on day 0 of AZD1222 vaccination. The receptors were gathered from an adult in good health. Each CDR3 is given with its conserved first and last residue. The order of the fields is V gene, CDR3 protein.

TRBV14 CASSQLNTGELFF
TRBV6-5 CASSYSAGGPRNEQFF
TRBV28 CASSFAPGKNTEAFF
TRBV7-9 CASSFPGGSYEQYF
TRBV6-6 CASSYQDGYTF
TRBV27 CASSLSSLPNQPQHF
TRBV28 CASSGGGANTGELFF
TRBV19 CASSPGGTGTHEQYF
TRBV6-2/TRBV6-3 CASSYLGRVTQYF
TRBV5-1 CASSLARNTGELFF
TRBV5-1 CASSLVGQGARNGYTF
TRBV11-1 CASSFPGVGEQYF
TRBV29-1 CSVEVGLRQSTIYF
TRBV6-2/TRBV6-3 CASSYFAPYEQYF
TRBV11-2 CASSLGGQASYEQYF
TRBV7-8 CASSPGTGPLYNSPLHF
TRBV6-1 CASSEDLSTVYSNQPQHF
TRBV5-4 CASSLTQWKTGELFF
TRBV7-9 CASSTRSSYGYTF
TRBV2 CASSFIYEQYF
TRBV5-4 CASRREAGGSEAFF
TRBV7-3 CASSPGAATQYF
TRBV28 CASSFDRAGEAFF
TRBV6-5 CASSYLETTEAFF
TRBV5-4 CASSSDGSLRAQETQYF
TRBV7-2 CASSLVGSNAGANVLTF
TRBV5-4 CASSLDETGWTEQYF
TRBV6-5 CASNRGQTMNTEAFF
TRBV19 CASSIGTGGAMGYGYTF
TRBV11-2 CASSSPSGQPTYEQYF
TRBV25-1 CASSTRQQPGETQYF
TRBV6-5 CASSWEQGFSGELFF
TRBV5-4 CASSLTYYNEQFF
TRBV6-1 CASSEVGVSQYF
TRBV28 CASALRSTGELFF
TRBV28 CASSFKGGYQETQYF
TRBV28 CASSLGPGQNTEAFF
TRBV19 CASSIDREGYEQYF
TRBV14 CASSQRSSSYEQYF